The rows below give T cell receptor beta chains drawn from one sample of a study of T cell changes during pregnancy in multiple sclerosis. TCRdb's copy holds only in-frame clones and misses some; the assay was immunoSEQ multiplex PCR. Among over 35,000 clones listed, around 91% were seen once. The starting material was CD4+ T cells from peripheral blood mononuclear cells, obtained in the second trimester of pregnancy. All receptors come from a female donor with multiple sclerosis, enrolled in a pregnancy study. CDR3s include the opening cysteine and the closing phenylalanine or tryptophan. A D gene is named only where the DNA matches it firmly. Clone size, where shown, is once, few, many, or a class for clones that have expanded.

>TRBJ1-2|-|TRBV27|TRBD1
CASRKQGAIDGYTF
TGTGCCAGCAGAAAACAGGGGGCTATTGATGGCTACACCTTC
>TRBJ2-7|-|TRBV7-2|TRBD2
CASSLGSGKVYEQYF
TGTGCCAGCAGCTTAGGTAGCGGGAAGGTCTACGAGCAGTACTTC
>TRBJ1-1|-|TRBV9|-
CASSVASQGSEAFF
TGTGCCAGCAGCGTAGCTTCCCAGGGATCTGAAGCTTTCTTT
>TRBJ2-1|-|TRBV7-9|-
CASSPEEVNEQFF
TGTGCCAGCAGTCCAGAAGAGGTCAATGAGCAGTTCTTC
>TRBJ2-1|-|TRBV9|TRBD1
CASSGTGFNEQFF
TGTGCCAGCAGCGGGACAGGGTTCAATGAGCAGTTCTTC
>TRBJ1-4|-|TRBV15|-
CATSRESREGEKLFF
TGTGCCACCAGCAGAGAAAGCAGGGAGGGGGAAAAACTGTTTTTT
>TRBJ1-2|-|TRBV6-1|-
CASSELGGGYTF
TGTGCCAGCAGTGAGTTAGGGGGTGGCTACACCTTC
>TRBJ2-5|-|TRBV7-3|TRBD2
CASSPRLAGGSETQYF
TGTGCCAGCAGCCCGCGACTAGCGGGAGGGTCAGAGACCCAGTACTTC
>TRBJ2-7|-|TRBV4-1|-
CASSQDQPDSLYEQYF
TGCGCCAGCAGCCAAGATCAGCCTGACAGTCTCTACGAGCAGTACTTC
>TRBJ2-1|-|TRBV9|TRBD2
CASSVGPEREGSYNEQFF
TGTGCCAGCAGCGTAGGGCCTGAGCGGGAGGGTTCCTACAATGAGCAGTTCTTC
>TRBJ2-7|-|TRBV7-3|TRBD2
CASSLRASGEQYF
TGTGCCAGCAGCTTAAGGGCTAGCGGAGAGCAGTACTTC
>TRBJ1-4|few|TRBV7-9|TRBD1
CASSLGRQGSAEKLFF
TGTGCCAGCAGCTTAGGACGACAGGGATCCGCGGAAAAACTGTTTTTT